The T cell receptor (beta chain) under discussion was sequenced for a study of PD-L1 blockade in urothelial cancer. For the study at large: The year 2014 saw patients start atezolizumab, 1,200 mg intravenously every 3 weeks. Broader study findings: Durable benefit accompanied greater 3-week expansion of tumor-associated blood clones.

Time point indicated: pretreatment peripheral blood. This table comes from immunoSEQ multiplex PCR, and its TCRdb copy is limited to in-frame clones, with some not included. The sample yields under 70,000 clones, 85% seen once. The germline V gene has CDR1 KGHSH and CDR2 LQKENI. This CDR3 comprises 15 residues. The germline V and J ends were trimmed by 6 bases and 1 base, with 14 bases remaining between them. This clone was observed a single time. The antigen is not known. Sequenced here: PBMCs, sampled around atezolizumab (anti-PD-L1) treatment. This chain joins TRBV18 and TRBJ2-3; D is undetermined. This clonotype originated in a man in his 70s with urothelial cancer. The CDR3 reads CASSPFPGGTDTQYF. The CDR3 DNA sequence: TGTGCCAGCTCTCCATTCCCGGGTGGCACAGATACGCAGTATTTT.